A few counts support the clone carrying this T cell receptor (beta chain). What it binds is not known. The sample originates from a study of molecular identifiers for immune sequencing clone quantification. Study in general: In replicates, RNA from approximately 22,000 or 94,000 naive CD8 cells was split five ways, four sequenced.

Previously described methods and listed TCR primers were used for bulk TCR libraries. TCRdb used MiXCR to reprocess the PCR reads, holding one entry per CDR3 protein. The table lists about 630,000 distinct CDR3 sequences, about 25% of them singletons. Whole-study findings and limits: Clones that had above 20 RNA copies took up over 97% of effector molecules but under 1% in naive cells.

After removal of 5 bases from V and 4 bases from J, the junction contained 10 bases not matched to a gene. Germline CDR1 is MNHEY and CDR2 is SVGEGT. This CDR3 region has 16 residues. The TCR originated in a human donor in good health. Some libraries in this study had Jurkat cell RNA spiked in. This chain links TRBV6-2 or TRBV6-3 with TRBJ2-7, with 11 nucleotides matching TRBD2. Source material: naive CD8+ T cells from blood, with Jurkat cell RNA spiked in. Regarding subset: FACS-sorted CD8+CD4-CCR7+CD45RA+ naive T cells. The CDR3 loop is CASSQSPGLAEYEQYF. DNA of the CDR3: TGTGCCAGCAGTCAAAGTCCGGGACTAGCGGAGTACGAGCAGTACTTC.